This passage covers 22 T cell receptor beta chains from one sample sequenced in a study of post-analysis software for immune sequencing data (dated by TCRdb to between 2014 and 2016). Summary of the overall study and its limitations: A handful of TRBV segments, including TRBV5-6, TRBV5-1 and TRBV20-1, were significantly more frequent in patients than controls.

Which antigens these TCRs recognize remains unknown. The library was obtained by PCR. Sequencing was carried out with an Illumina HiSeq 2500. Unique molecular identifiers were incorporated into TCR beta cDNA libraries to reduce PCR and sequencing biases. The public reads were reanalyzed by TCRdb: fastp trimming at Q25, MiXCR alignment, in-frame beta chains only. Here each entry gathers all rows of one CDR3 protein and keeps the most common genes and DNA. The sample records 450,000 to 650,000 distinct CDR3 sequences, roughly 47% of which are singletons. 1.5% to 2% of the sample goes to the ten largest clones. The sequencing sample was made of blood. The receptor set was obtained from a girl aged 10 to 17 with multiple sclerosis.

The DNA for the CDR3 is TGTGCCAGCAGTTACTCAGGGGGAGCCACGAACACTGAAGCTTTCTTT. It is translated as CASSYSGGATNTEAFF. The chain recombines TRBV6-6 with TRBJ1-1; possibly TRBD1 for D (6 bases). Trimming pared 0 bases from V and 1 base from J, leaving 12 bases between. CDR1 and CDR2 (germline): MNHNY, SVGAGI (reference sequence). The CDR3 covers 16 residues.

The gene calls are TRBV12-3 or TRBV12-4 and TRBJ2-1; D is unresolved. The CDR3 totals 12 residues. Between the trimmed V and J ends, which lost 5 bases and 9 bases, there was a span of 11 bases. Here the CDR3 DNA reads TGTGCCAGCAGTACCAACAGAATTGAGCAGTTCTTC. Its translation is CASSTNRIEQFF.

The chain has TRBV29-1 and TRBJ2-1, with D hard to call. CDR3 size: 13 residues. The ends were cut back, 4 bases at V and 0 bases at J, with 7 bases in the middle. CDR1 and CDR2 from the germline V gene are SQVTM and ANQGSEA. The CDR3 nucleotides are TGCAGCGTTGTCCCTTTCTCCTACAATGAGCAGTTCTTC. It specifies CSVVPFSYNEQFF.

The sample holds a few counts of this clonotype. The CDR3, as DNA: TGTGCCAGCAGCTTAAGGGGACAGGGGGCGAGCACTGAAGCTTTCTTT. Translation gives CASSLRGQGASTEAFF. V gene TRBV11-2 combines with J gene TRBJ1-1; TRBD1 aligns across 12 bases. Per the germline V gene, CDR1 is SGHAT and CDR2 is FQNNGV. The CDR3 runs 16 residues. The V segment lost 2 bases and the J segment 4 bases; nucleotides outside the gene matches: 5.

As for this clonotype: Compared with germline, one end of the junction differs, possibly owing to a read error. The rearrangement links TRBV5-1 to TRBJ2-3, with a possible D match to TRBD2 (6 bases). CDR1 SGHRS and CDR2 YFSETQ come from the germline V gene. The CDR3 runs to 15 residues. CDR3 bases: TGCGCCAGTAGCTTGGAGGGCACTTTCTCAGATACGCAGTATTTT. Its protein is CASSLEGTFSDTQYF.

V and J are TRBV5-1 and TRBJ1-1, with 9 bases lining up with TRBD1. Germline CDR1 reads SGHRS; CDR2 reads YFSETQ. With 4 bases clipped from V and 7 bases from J, the junction kept 11 bases outside the gene matches. The CDR3 has 15 amino acids. CDR3 region: CASSRDTGGGGEAFF. CDR3 bases: TGCGCCAGCAGCAGGGATACAGGGGGCGGTGGTGAAGCTTTCTTT.

The V gene is TRBV4-1, the J gene TRBJ1-2; maybe TRBD1 (6 bases). This CDR3 has 15 residues. The V and J ends lost 2 bases and 2 bases respectively, with 12 bases between them. Looked up from germline, CDR1 is MGHRA and CDR2 is YSYEKL. CDR3 region: CASSQSTGQNYGYTF. Written as DNA, the CDR3 is TGCGCCAGCAGCCAATCAACCGGACAGAACTATGGCTACACCTTC.

The chain uses TRBV5-1 and TRBJ2-1; TRBD1 matches 9 bases. This CDR3 comprises 18 residues. Germline assignment: CDR1 SGHRS and CDR2 YFSETQ. The J segment lost 6 bases and the V segment lost 4 bases, leaving 17 bases of the junction unmatched. The DNA for the CDR3 is TGCGCCAGCAGCGGGTTCGGGACAGGGATTGAGTCGGGCAATGAGCAGTTCTTC. Translating it yields CASSGFGTGIESGNEQFF.

V is TRBV20-1 and J is TRBJ2-5, with D perhaps TRBD2 (5 bases). The CDR3 sequence is 14 residues long. Germline V gene data show CDR1 as DFQATT and CDR2 as SNEGSKA (reference sequence). Trimming took 1 base from V and 5 from J, leaving 14 bases between them. CDR3: CSARVAAVGETQYF. The CDR3, as DNA: TGCAGTGCTAGAGTGGCAGCGGTTGGGGAGACCCAGTACTTC.

This clonotype was counted only a few times. The chain joins TRBV12-3 or TRBV12-4 to TRBJ1-2; D is ambiguous. The V end was cut by 4 bases, the J end by 5 bases, with 11 bases between. The CDR3 sequence is 13 residues long. The DNA for the CDR3 is TGTGCCAGCAGTTCCTACGGGGAATATGGCTACACCTTC. It translates to CASSSYGEYGYTF.

This clonotype has ten or more counts. The chain's CDR3 is CATPSKGTGDDEQYF. The CDR3 DNA sequence: TGTGCCACCCCCTCAAAAGGGACAGGGGACGACGAGCAGTACTTC. This sequence joins TRBV2 and TRBJ2-7; TRBD1 matches at 10 bases. V trimming: 10 bases; J trimming: 5 bases; junction bases outside the gene matches: 14. The CDR3 consists of 15 residues. CDR1 and CDR2 (germline): SNHLY, FYNNEI.

This chain uses TRBV5-1 with TRBJ2-6, with D perhaps TRBD1 (5 bases). The V end lost 0 bases, the J end lost 1 base, and 8 bases lay between the germline ends. This CDR3 comprises 16 residues. Per the germline V gene, CDR1 is SGHRS and CDR2 is YFSETQ. CDR3 in amino acids: CASSLAGNSGANVLTF. CDR3 nucleotides: TGCGCCAGCAGCTTGGCAGGGAATTCTGGGGCCAACGTCCTGACTTTC.

This clonotype was counted only a few times. This chain connects TRBV11-3 to TRBJ2-5; D is unclear. Germline CDR1 reads SGHNT; CDR2 reads YENEEA. V lost 5 bases, J lost 5 bases, and 12 bases lay in between. The CDR3 totals 13 residues. The CDR3 sequence: CASSPNPWETQYF. The CDR3, as DNA: TGTGCCAGCAGCCCCAACCCTTGGGAGACCCAGTACTTC. Supplemented by reference TRBV11-3 and TRBJ2-5, the full variable domain reads EAGVVQSPRYKIIEKKQPVAFWCNPISGHNTLYWYLQNLGQGPELLIRYENEEAVDDSQLPKDRFSAERLKGVDSTLKIQPAELGDSAVYLCASSPNPWETQYFGPGTRLLVL.

V is TRBV19 and J is TRBJ2-7, with TRBD2 as a possible D gene (6 bases). Germline values: CDR1 LNHDA, CDR2 SQIVND (reference sequence). V was shortened by 5 bases and J by 1 base, with 15 bases between the two germline ends. The CDR3 contains 15 residues. The CDR3 region has the DNA TGTGCCAGTAGTCCCGCCGGGGGTTTTTCCTACGAGCAGTACTTC. This translates into CASSPAGGFSYEQYF.

For this clonotype: In this CDR3 the conserved last residue, phenylalanine or tryptophan, is missing, so a read error is likely. This chain joins TRBV20-1 and TRBJ2-4; TRBD2 agrees at 8 bases. The last part of the DNA fits TRBJ2-7 better; the J call may be wrong. The V gene's germline CDR1 is DFQATT and CDR2 SNEGSKA (reference sequence). The CDR3 extends over 14 amino acids. The CDR3 sequence is CCATKRGPTYEQYC. As DNA, the CDR3 is TGCTGTGCTACGAAGCGGGGGCCGACCTACGAGCAGTACTGC.

V gene TRBV11-3 combines with J gene TRBJ2-7; 8 positions match TRBD1. In germline, CDR1 is SGHNT, CDR2 YENEEA. CDR3 length: 15 amino acids. Germline trimming cut 5 bases from V and 7 bases from J; bases unmatched to any gene: 13. The CDR3 region has the DNA TGTGCCAGCAGCCGGCCGGGACAGGCTTCTCGGGAGCAGTACTTC. Translation gives CASSRPGQASREQYF. Looking up the rest from reference TRBV11-3 and TRBJ2-7 gives the full variable domain: EAGVVQSPRYKIIEKKQPVAFWCNPISGHNTLYWYLQNLGQGPELLIRYENEEAVDDSQLPKDRFSAERLKGVDSTLKIQPAELGDSAVYLCASSRPGQASREQYFGPGTRLTVT.

The chain combines TRBV30 with TRBJ2-1; 8 bases are shared with TRBD1. The J call may be incorrect, as the DNA end agrees better with TRBJ2-7. From germline, CDR1 is GTSNPN and CDR2 SVGIG (reference sequence). This CDR3 spans 15 amino acids. CDR3: CAGQLSGQAIYEQYF. For the CDR3, the DNA is TGTGCCGGGCAACTTTCGGGACAGGCAATCTACGAGCAGTACTTC.

The chain employs TRBV28 and TRBJ2-4, with TRBD1 matching over 8 bases. The CDR3 length is 14 residues. V trimming: 6 bases; J trimming: 7 bases; junction bases outside the gene matches: 8. Per the germline V gene, CDR1 is MDHEN and CDR2 is SYDVKM. CDR3 nucleotide sequence: TGTGCCAGCAGCCCGGGACAGGTCGGGAACATTCAGTACTTC. It yields the protein CASSPGQVGNIQYF.

This chain joins TRBV3-1 and TRBJ2-7; the D is unclear. The CDR3 runs to 11 residues. Germline-derived CDR1 and CDR2 are LGHDT and YNNKEL (reference sequence). CDR3 DNA sequence: TGTGCGAGTCAGGACTCCTACGAGCAGTACTTC. It codes for CASQDSYEQYF.

V usage is TRBV12-3 or TRBV12-4 and J usage is TRBJ2-5; 8 bases are shared with TRBD1. The CDR3 totals 14 residues. With 6 bases clipped from V and 5 bases from J, the junction kept 8 bases outside the gene matches. The CDR3 DNA sequence: TGTGCCAGCAGGTGGACAGGGCTCAGGGAGACCCAGTACTTC. Amino acids: CASRWTGLRETQYF.

This chain connects TRBV4-1 to TRBJ2-5, with TRBD2 identical over 12 bases. V dropped 4 bases and J dropped 7; count of bases not matched to a gene: 7. Per germline, CDR1 MGHRA and CDR2 YSYEKL. CDR3 length: 15 amino acids. The CDR3 coding sequence is TGCGCCAGCAGCCTCGGGACTAGCGGGCCGAGGACCCAGTACTTC. Translated, it gives CASSLGTSGPRTQYF.

The CDR3, as DNA: TGCGCCAGCAGCTTCCGACTAGCGGGAGCTAACGAGCAGTACTTC. This codes for CASSFRLAGANEQYF. The chain employs TRBV5-1 and TRBJ2-5, with 12 bases fitting TRBD2. The J call is uncertain, as TRBJ2-7 better fits the DNA end. Per the germline V gene, CDR1 is SGHRS and CDR2 is YFSETQ. The CDR3 is 15 residues long.